The clone carrying this TCR beta chain has ten or more counts. What it binds is not known. This sample is part of a study of T cells in Graves' hyperthyroidism and ophthalmopathy. Study results and limitations: Most clonotypes that expanded in the thyroid above 0.001 also showed up in blood. Before onset, by a median of around 6.1 months, the model predicted ophthalmopathy.

V dropped 4 bases and J dropped 2 bases, with 11 bases sitting between them. The CDR3 length is 15 residues. From germline, CDR1 is SNHLY and CDR2 FYNNEI. What was amplified from RNA transcripts were TCR beta CDR3 regions. With the HTBI primer set, the TCR CDR3 went through a first round of RT-PCR. TCRdb reprocessed the multiplex PCR reads via MiXCR and lists one record per CDR3 protein. This table has roughly 560,000 distinct CDR3 sequences, about 14% appearing once. Ophthalmopathy cases met thresholds of Clinical Activity Score at least 3, NOSPECS grade at least 4 and duration under 3 months. The sample was blood. This clonotype was sampled from a woman between 40 and 55 years old with Graves' ophthalmopathy. The rearrangement links TRBV2 to TRBJ2-2; D perhaps matches TRBD1 (6 bases). The CDR3 is CASSVQGRNTGELFF. The CDR3 DNA sequence: TGTGCCAGCAGTGTTCAGGGGCGCAACACCGGGGAGCTGTTTTTT.